These T cell receptor beta chains were read from a single sample in a study of shared clonotypes between healthy human individuals. Generated by immunoSEQ multiplex PCR, the TCRdb table keeps only in-frame clones and is missing some. Among a few million clones listed, 80% to 95% were seen once. Source material: naive CD4+ T cells from PBMCs. These TCRs come from a man in his late teens or twenties in good health. Some clones in this sample may be carry-over from other donors' samples. CDR3s include the opening cysteine and the closing phenylalanine or tryptophan. The D gene is left open where the match is weak. Clone sizes are given selectively: once, few, many, or a class where the clone is expanded.

CDR3: CASSLGPAYSNQPQHF; DNA: TGCGCCAGCAGCTTGGGGCCAGCTTATAGCAATCAGCCCCAGCATTTT; V: TRBV5-1; D: NA; J: TRBJ1-5; size: NA
CDR3: CASSLGVTGNNEKLFF; DNA: TGTGCCAGCAGCTTAGGGGTCACGGGTAACAATGAAAAACTGTTTTTT; V: TRBV13; D: NA; J: TRBJ1-4; size: NA
CDR3: CASSLKGTSYSGANVLTF; DNA: TGTGCCAGCAGCTTAAAGGGGACGTCCTACTCTGGGGCCAACGTCCTGACTTTC; V: TRBV7-9; D: NA; J: TRBJ2-6; size: NA
CDR3: CASSLGYDRGTEAFF; DNA: TGTGCCAGCAGCTTGGGCTACGACAGGGGAACTGAAGCTTTCTTT; V: TRBV7-2; D: TRBD1; J: TRBJ1-1; size: NA
CDR3: CASSIVLEETQYF; DNA: TGTGCCAGTAGTATAGTGTTAGAAGAGACCCAGTACTTC; V: TRBV19; D: NA; J: TRBJ2-5; size: NA
CDR3: CASSLSPQSSEQFF; DNA: TGTGCCAGCAGTTTATCCCCCCAGAGCTCTGAGCAGTTCTTC; V: TRBV27; D: NA; J: TRBJ2-1; size: NA
CDR3: CASSFQRGNTEAFF; DNA: TGTGCCAGCAGTTTTCAGAGGGGGAACACTGAAGCTTTCTTT; V: TRBV6-1; D: NA; J: TRBJ1-1; size: NA
CDR3: CASSRTANYGYTF; DNA: TGTGCCAGCAGTAGGACAGCTAACTATGGCTACACCTTC; V: TRBV6-4; D: NA; J: TRBJ1-2; size: NA
CDR3: CASSPRGRGSYEQYF; DNA: TGTGCCAGCAGCCCCCGCGGGCGGGGAAGTTACGAGCAGTACTTC; V: TRBV5-4; D: NA; J: TRBJ2-7; size: once
CDR3: CASSIGDSRNTEAFF; DNA: TGTGCCAGCAGCATTGGCGACAGCCGGAACACTGAAGCTTTCTTT; V: TRBV7-9; D: NA; J: TRBJ1-1; size: NA
CDR3: CASSLASGSYEQYF; DNA: TGTGCCAGCAGCTTAGCTAGCGGGAGCTACGAGCAGTACTTC; V: TRBV7-9; D: TRBD2; J: TRBJ2-7; size: NA
CDR3: CASSLSRQRASYF; DNA: TGTGCCAGCAGTTTATCGAGGCAGAGGGCTTCGTATTTT; V: TRBV27; D: NA; J: TRBJ2-3; size: NA
CDR3: CASGVPWDQYF; DNA: TGTGCCAGCGGTGTCCCCTGGGACCAGTACTTC; V: TRBV6-7; D: NA; J: TRBJ2-5; size: once
CDR3: CASSWPDRANEQYF; DNA: TGCGCCAGCAGCTGGCCGGACAGGGCGAACGAGCAGTACTTC; V: TRBV5-1; D: TRBD1; J: TRBJ2-7; size: NA
CDR3: CASSSPGTGVFHGELFF; DNA: TGTGCCAGCAGCTCGCCCGGGACAGGGGTCTTTCACGGGGAGCTGTTTTTT; V: TRBV11-2; D: TRBD1; J: TRBJ2-2; size: NA
CDR3: CASSLGQGPTDGYTF; DNA: TGTGCCAGCAGCTTAGGTCAAGGGCCAACCGATGGCTACACCTTC; V: TRBV7-6; D: NA; J: TRBJ1-2; size: NA
CDR3: CASSLEGVKWTNEKLFF; DNA: TGTGCCAGCAGCTTAGAGGGGGTTAAATGGACTAATGAAAAACTGTTTTTT; V: TRBV11-2; D: NA; J: TRBJ1-4; size: NA
CDR3: CASSVGEMNTEAFF; DNA: TGCGCCAGCAGTGTTGGGGAAATGAACACTGAAGCTTTCTTT; V: TRBV5-1; D: NA; J: TRBJ1-1; size: few
CDR3: CASSLGTTTDTQYF; DNA: TGCGCCAGCAGCTTGGGGACTACCACAGATACGCAGTATTTT; V: TRBV5-1; D: NA; J: TRBJ2-3; size: NA
CDR3: CASSAHTGSYEQYF; DNA: TGTGCCAGCAGCGCCCACACAGGGAGCTACGAGCAGTACTTC; V: TRBV9; D: NA; J: TRBJ2-7; size: NA
CDR3: CASSVAGSGRTGELFF; DNA: TGTGCCAGCAGCGTAGCAGGTAGCGGGAGAACCGGGGAGCTGTTTTTT; V: TRBV9; D: TRBD2; J: TRBJ2-2; size: NA
CDR3: CASKMQGRTNEKLFF; DNA: TGTGCCAGCAAAATGCAGGGCAGGACTAATGAAAAACTGTTTTTT; V: TRBV6-1; D: NA; J: TRBJ1-4; size: NA
CDR3: CSVMDSGANVLTF; DNA: TGCAGCGTTATGGACTCTGGGGCCAACGTCCTGACTTTC; V: TRBV29-1; D: NA; J: TRBJ2-6; size: NA
CDR3: CASSLGTAHSGANVLTF; DNA: TGTGCCAGCAGCCTAGGGACGGCTCACTCTGGGGCCAACGTCCTGACTTTC; V: TRBV7-6; D: NA; J: TRBJ2-6; size: once
CDR3: CASRTGTSGFSYEQYF; DNA: TGTGCCAGCAGGACCGGGACTAGCGGATTCTCCTACGAGCAGTACTTC; V: TRBV28; D: TRBD2; J: TRBJ2-7; size: NA
CDR3: CASTSGRHPNEQFF; DNA: TGTGCCAGTACAAGCGGGAGGCACCCGAATGAGCAGTTCTTC; V: TRBV19; D: TRBD2; J: TRBJ2-1; size: once
CDR3: CASSLARVNYEQYF; DNA: TGTGCCAGCAGCTTAGCCCGGGTAAACTACGAGCAGTACTTC; V: TRBV7-2; D: NA; J: TRBJ2-7; size: once
CDR3: CASIIGSVGVGGYTF; DNA: TGTGCCAGCATTATAGGCTCGGTTGGAGTAGGGGGCTACACCTTC; V: TRBV6-1; D: NA; J: TRBJ1-2; size: NA
CDR3: CASSPWDGGNEQFF; DNA: TGTGCCAGTAGTCCCTGGGACGGAGGAAATGAGCAGTTCTTC; V: TRBV19; D: NA; J: TRBJ2-1; size: NA
CDR3: CASSTDTGTEAFF; DNA: TGTGCCAGCAGTACCGACACGGGGACTGAAGCTTTCTTT; V: TRBV6-1; D: NA; J: TRBJ1-1; size: NA
CDR3: CAKQNPDTGELFF; DNA: TGTGCCAAGCAGAACCCGGACACCGGGGAGCTGTTTTTT; V: TRBV28; D: NA; J: TRBJ2-2; size: NA
CDR3: CASSLDGLAGGGEQFF; DNA: TGTGCCAGCAGCCTGGATGGACTAGCGGGAGGGGGGGAGCAGTTCTTC; V: TRBV5-4; D: TRBD2; J: TRBJ2-1; size: NA
CDR3: CASSRQSGTDTQYF; DNA: TGTGCCAGCAGCCGACAATCGGGCACAGATACGCAGTATTTT; V: TRBV7-3; D: NA; J: TRBJ2-3; size: once
CDR3: CASSQFTTDIYFNQPQHF; DNA: TGCGCCAGCAGCCAATTCACGACGGACATTTACTTCAATCAGCCCCAGCATTTT; V: TRBV4-1; D: NA; J: TRBJ1-5; size: NA
CDR3: CASSLGAEGEQYF; DNA: TGTGCCAGCAGCTTGGGAGCGGAGGGCGAGCAGTACTTC; V: TRBV5-4; D: NA; J: TRBJ2-7; size: NA
CDR3: CASSFMEGPYNEQFF; DNA: TGTGCCAGCAGCTTCATGGAGGGACCCTACAATGAGCAGTTCTTC; V: TRBV7-9; D: NA; J: TRBJ2-1; size: once
CDR3: CASRSPLRDRSETQYF; DNA: TGTGCCAGCCGCTCCCCCCTACGGGATCGGTCAGAGACCCAGTACTTC; V: TRBV28; D: NA; J: TRBJ2-5; size: NA
CDR3: CASSLFGVGNQPQHF; DNA: TGTGCCAGCAGTTTATTTGGGGTGGGCAATCAGCCCCAGCATTTT; V: TRBV28; D: NA; J: TRBJ1-5; size: few
CDR3: CASSYRAQETQYF; DNA: TGTGCCAGCAGTTACAGGGCTCAAGAGACCCAGTACTTC; V: TRBV28; D: NA; J: TRBJ2-5; size: NA
CDR3: CSARGEETQYF; DNA: TGCAGTGCTAGAGGTGAAGAGACCCAGTACTTC; V: TRBV20-1; D: NA; J: TRBJ2-5; size: NA
CDR3: CASSPSLVQSGNTIYF; DNA: TGTGCCAGCAGCCCCAGTCTCGTCCAGTCCGGAAACACCATATATTTT; V: TRBV7-9; D: NA; J: TRBJ1-3; size: NA
CDR3: CASSRSLQETQYF; DNA: TGTGCCAGCAGCCGAAGCCTCCAAGAGACCCAGTACTTC; V: TRBV7-3; D: NA; J: TRBJ2-5; size: NA
CDR3: CASSTKSGTLGEQYF; DNA: TGTGCCAGCAGTACAAAATCCGGGACATTAGGCGAGCAGTACTTC; V: TRBV9; D: NA; J: TRBJ2-7; size: NA
CDR3: CSVGGRGTDTQYF; DNA: TGCAGCGTTGGAGGTAGGGGCACAGATACGCAGTATTTT; V: TRBV29-1; D: NA; J: TRBJ2-3; size: NA
CDR3: CASSVGGVEQFF; DNA: TGTGCCAGCTCAGTTGGGGGCGTTGAGCAGTTCTTC; V: TRBV18; D: NA; J: TRBJ2-1; size: NA
CDR3: CARGTSGSSGELFF; DNA: TGTGCCAGAGGGACTAGCGGGAGTTCCGGGGAGCTGTTTTTT; V: TRBV2; D: TRBD2; J: TRBJ2-2; size: NA
CDR3: CASSFSGRPYEQYF; DNA: TGTGCCAGCAGCTTTAGCGGGAGGCCCTACGAGCAGTACTTC; V: TRBV11-2; D: TRBD2; J: TRBJ2-7; size: NA
CDR3: CASSLRDEGQGYTF; DNA: TGTGCCAGCAGCCTCCGGGACGAAGGCCAGGGCTACACCTTC; V: TRBV7-2; D: NA; J: TRBJ1-2; size: few
CDR3: CASREESAGTGELFF; DNA: TGTGCCAGCAGGGAGGAGTCAGCCGGCACCGGGGAGCTGTTTTTT; V: TRBV28; D: NA; J: TRBJ2-2; size: NA
CDR3: CASTTGDGYTEAFF; DNA: TGCGCCAGCACGACAGGGGATGGGTACACTGAAGCTTTCTTT; V: TRBV5-1; D: TRBD1; J: TRBJ1-1; size: NA
CDR3: CAWSTGGHEQFF; DNA: TGTGCCTGGAGTACGGGCGGGCATGAGCAGTTCTTC; V: TRBV30; D: NA; J: TRBJ2-1; size: NA
CDR3: CASSLRGSGAGELFF; DNA: TGTGCCAGCAGCTTACGTGGTAGCGGGGCAGGGGAGCTGTTTTTT; V: TRBV7-2; D: TRBD2; J: TRBJ2-2; size: NA
CDR3: CASSGAVVLGANTGELFF; DNA: TGTGCCAGCAGTGGTGCGGTAGTGCTCGGGGCGAACACCGGGGAGCTGTTTTTT; V: TRBV6-1; D: NA; J: TRBJ2-2; size: NA
CDR3: CASSIVGYNTEAFF; DNA: TGTGCCAGCAGTATTGTCGGGTATAACACTGAAGCTTTCTTT; V: TRBV28; D: NA; J: TRBJ1-1; size: NA
CDR3: CASSLTGGHNEQFF; DNA: TGTGCCAGCAGCTTAACAGGGGGACACAATGAGCAGTTCTTC; V: TRBV7-9; D: TRBD1; J: TRBJ2-1; size: NA
CDR3: CATSRGLAGGMPYEQYF; DNA: TGTGCCACCAGCCGTGGACTAGCGGGAGGGATGCCCTACGAGCAGTACTTC; V: TRBV15; D: TRBD2; J: TRBJ2-7; size: once
CDR3: CASSFPDRLEQYF; DNA: TGCGCCAGCAGCTTCCCGGACAGGCTCGAGCAGTACTTC; V: TRBV5-1; D: TRBD1; J: TRBJ2-7; size: NA
CDR3: CASSFPTSGRNEQFF; DNA: TGTGCCAGCAGCTTCCCTACTAGCGGGAGAAATGAGCAGTTCTTC; V: TRBV7-2; D: TRBD2; J: TRBJ2-1; size: NA
CDR3: CASSQVGLGYTF; DNA: TGTGCCAGCAGTCAGGTGGGGCTTGGCTACACCTTC; V: TRBV28; D: NA; J: TRBJ1-2; size: NA